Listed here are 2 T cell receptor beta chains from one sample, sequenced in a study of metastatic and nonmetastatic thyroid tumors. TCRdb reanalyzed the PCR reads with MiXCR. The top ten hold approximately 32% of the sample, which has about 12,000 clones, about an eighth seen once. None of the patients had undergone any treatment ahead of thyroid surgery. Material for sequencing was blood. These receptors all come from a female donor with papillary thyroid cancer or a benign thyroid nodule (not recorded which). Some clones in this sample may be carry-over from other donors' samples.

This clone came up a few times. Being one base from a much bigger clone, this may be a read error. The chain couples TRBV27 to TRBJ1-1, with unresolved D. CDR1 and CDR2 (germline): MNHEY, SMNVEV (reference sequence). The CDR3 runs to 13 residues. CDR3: CVSSLHGLNKAFF. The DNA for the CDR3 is TGTGTCAGCAGCCTCCACGGGTTGAATAAAGCTTTCTTT.

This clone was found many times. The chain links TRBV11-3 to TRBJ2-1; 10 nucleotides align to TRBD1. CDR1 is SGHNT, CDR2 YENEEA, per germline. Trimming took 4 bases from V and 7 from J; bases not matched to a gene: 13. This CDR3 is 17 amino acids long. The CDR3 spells CASSSSVGQGHPNEQFF. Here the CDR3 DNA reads TGTGCCAGCAGCTCCTCCGTGGGACAGGGGCACCCAAATGAGCAGTTCTTC.